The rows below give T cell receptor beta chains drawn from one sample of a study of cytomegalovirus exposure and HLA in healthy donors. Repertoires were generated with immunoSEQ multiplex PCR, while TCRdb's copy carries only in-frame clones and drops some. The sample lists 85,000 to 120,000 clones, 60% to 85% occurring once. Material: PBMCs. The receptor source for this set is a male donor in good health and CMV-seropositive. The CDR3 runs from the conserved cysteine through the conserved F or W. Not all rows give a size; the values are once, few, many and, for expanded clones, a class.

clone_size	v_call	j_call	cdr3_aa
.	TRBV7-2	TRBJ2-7	CASSAAGYEQYF
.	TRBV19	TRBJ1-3	CASSTGQGGNTIYF
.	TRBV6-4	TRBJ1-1	CASSVTEVDTEAFF
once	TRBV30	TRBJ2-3	CARRGLAGVTDTQYF
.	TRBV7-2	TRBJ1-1	CASSETGRNTEAFF
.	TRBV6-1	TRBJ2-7	CASSDPGQGGYEQYF
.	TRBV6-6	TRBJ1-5	CASRLTGEEHF
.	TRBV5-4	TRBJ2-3	CASSPGLRGGQDGSDTQYF
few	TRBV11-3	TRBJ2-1	CASSLDRQGDKFF
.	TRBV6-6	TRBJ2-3	CASRRDSTDTQYF
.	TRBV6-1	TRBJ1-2	CASSQAVYGYTF
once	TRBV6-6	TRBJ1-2	CASSFLDYTF
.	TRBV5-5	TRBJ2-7	CASSLTGETEQYF
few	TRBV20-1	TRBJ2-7	CSARAVHEQYF
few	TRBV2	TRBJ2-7	CASNGEPYEQYF
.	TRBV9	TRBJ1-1	CASSATGDTEAFF
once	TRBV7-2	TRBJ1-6	CASSSREGNSPLHF
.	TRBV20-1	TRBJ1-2	CSAVYGYTF
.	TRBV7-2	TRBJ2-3	CASSLALARTDTQYF
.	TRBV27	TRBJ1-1	CASSLLRTGTGVWGEAFF